This T cell receptor beta chain appears in the sequencing data of a study of T cell repertoires in cytomegalovirus infection. Study background: A matching HLA type, together with CMV infection, was signaled by public TCR beta signatures. Study conclusions and caveats: CMV carriers having the relevant HLA were flagged by cumulative public TCR beta family frequency.

From the reads, TCRdb called clonotypes with MiXCR, one entry per CDR3 protein. Among about 490,000 distinct CDR3 sequences listed, approximately 25% were seen once. Germline lookup yields CDR1 SGHAT and CDR2 FQNNGV. V was trimmed by 5 bases and J by 4 bases, leaving 17 bases between them. The CDR3 contains 16 residues. Regarding this clonotype: The antigen is undetermined.

The clonotype was recovered from a human donor in good health (CMV status not recorded). Some clones in this sample may be carry-over from other donors' samples. V is TRBV11-2 and J is TRBJ2-2; D is ambiguous. Sequencing was done on a sample of PBMCs. The CDR3 protein is CASSLAAGSSTGELFF. DNA of the CDR3: TGTGCCAGCAGCCTTGCCGCAGGTTCCAGCACCGGGGAGCTGTTTTTT.